Sequencing of this T cell receptor beta chain was carried out in a study of vaccination effects on CD4 cells after COVID-19 (dated 2022 in TCRdb). Concerning the study at large: Two doses of either the BNT162b2 or the mRNA-1273 mRNA SARS-CoV-2 vaccine were administered to participants. Cultures from other donors in the study were sequenced with the Oncomine TCR Beta short-read assay on an Illumina iSeq 100. SARS-CoV-2 spike-specific CD4+ TCR repertoires were compared before and after mRNA vaccination in COVID-19 convalescent patients and in infection-naive vaccine recipients. Altogether, roughly 10 COVID-19 convalescent patients and a few SARS-CoV-2-naive healthy vaccine recipients made up the full study.

For this clone: Its target antigen remains unknown. The record has no base qualities; no much larger clone is one base away.

Per the germline V gene, SGHRS is the CDR1 and YFSETQ is the CDR2. The CDR3 covers 13 residues, taking in both the cysteine and the phenylalanine. Kept here is only the CDR3 DNA, which spans 39 bases and is read in frame from base 1. Compared with germline, V lacks 3 bases and J lacks 10 bases; bases without a gene match: 7. Receptor amplification or capture employed the immunoSEQ multiplex PCR assay. DNA from the CD4+ T cells that had been cultured and isolated underwent TCR beta CDR3 sequencing. In the authors' own workflow: Non-productive TCR sequences were discarded, and reads were trimmed to the CDR3 region, with only CDR3s of 7 or more amino acids retained. The MANAFEST web app was used to identify antigen-specific clonotypes by comparing expansion in peptide wells with expansion in reference cultures. Positive clones required FDR<0.05 expansion versus reference and all other wells, odds ratio above 5, and frequency above 0.1% in two replicate wells. Cross-reactive clonotypes were defined as significantly expanded in SARS-CoV-2 spike wells and in at least one common cold coronavirus spike condition. Levenshtein distance calculated with the stringdist R package was used to assess CDR3 similarity, and unrooted trees were constructed with ape in R 3.6.1. The immuneACCESS repertoire file appears here via TCRdb, limited to in-frame rearrangements. These files lack a portion of the clones; in checked studies, under half of the deficit traces to unresolved V genes, and the cause of the others is not known. V, J and clone size are those of that table, while D and trimming were read from the DNA. The sample contains under 85,000 clones, about 74% of them found a single time. Approximately 1.9% of the sample is in the top ten clones.

In the ViraFEST assay, PBMC were stimulated with viral peptide pools, and antigen-specific CD4+ T cell clonotypes were then identified by expansion using TCR sequencing. After approximately 11 days of culture, CD4+ T cells were isolated with the EasySep CD4+ T cell isolation kit. None of the healthy vaccine recipients had a prior SARS-CoV-2 infection, which was confirmed by nucleocapsid antibody tests that came back negative both before and after vaccination. Each well held over 1.5 million PBMC cultured in IMDM containing roughly 5% human AB serum, roughly 9.6 IU/ml IL-2 and gentamicin, along with roughly 10 ug/ml peptides. Half of the culture medium was replaced with fresh IL-2-containing medium on days 3 and 7. Unless noted otherwise, every peptide stimulation condition was grown in triplicate wells. Using Ficoll-Paque Plus gradient centrifugation, PBMC were separated from whole blood and then either used fresh or cryopreserved at -140C. Overlapping peptide pools spanned the spike proteins of SARS-CoV-2 and the common cold coronaviruses HCoV-NL63, HCoV-OC43 and HCoV-229E. The QIAamp micro DNA kit was used to extract genomic DNA from the cultured CD4+ T cells.

Broad study findings and their caveats: Marked clonal contraction was observed in both infection-induced and vaccine-induced clones at late post-vaccination timepoints, consistent with waning T cell responses. The study was limited by a small number of convalescent patients and lacked early post-infection timepoints. In healthy vaccine recipients, vaccine-induced clones were almost all SARS-CoV-2 mono-reactive, with only 1 of 255 cross-reactive with common cold coronaviruses.

The sample here was CD4+ T cells from PBMCs cultured with HCoV-229E spike peptides, taken before COVID-19 vaccination. The cell subset or site label for this specimen denotes: HCoV-229E spike overlapping peptide pool stimulation. This clonotype was obtained from a human donor who received a COVID-19 vaccine. This chain is built from TRBV5-1 and TRBJ2-1, and TRBD1 matches 7 of the central bases. The CDR3 region: CASSYPTTGEQFF. The DNA sequence is as follows: TGCGCCAGCAGCTACCCCACGACAGGGGAGCAGTTCTTC.